This TCR beta chain was sequenced for a study of T cells after yellow fever vaccination. The study's findings and limits: Clonotypes shared by both compartments, CD4 and CD8, made up a small share. The secondary T-cell response peaked on day 5, not day 15, but was weaker.

The TCR cDNA carried a universal primer site and UMIs from 5'RACE template switching. TCRdb independently ran MiXCR on the 5' RACE reads; one entry per CDR3 protein. The sample has about 240,000 distinct CDR3 sequences, 6.9% seen once. The sample holds many counts of this clonotype. What it recognizes is unknown. The CDR3 runs to 16 residues. With 2 bases removed from V and 3 bases from J, the gap between germline ends came to 15 bases. CDR1 SGHVS and CDR2 FNYEAQ come from the germline V gene. The chain uses TRBV7-6 and TRBJ2-3; no reliable D call. This TCR was recovered from a young man who received the YFV17D yellow fever vaccine. The sequencing used CD4+ T cells sorted from PBMCs, collected 15 days after the yellow fever booster vaccination. The CDR3 DNA sequence: TGTGCCAGCAGCTTAACGTGGTCTGGGGTTACAGATACGCAGTATTTT. Translation gives CASSLTWSGVTDTQYF.